Below, 27 T cell receptor beta chains from the same sample are listed, as sequenced in a study of T cells after posttransplantation cyclophosphamide. The table came from immunoSEQ multiplex PCR; TCRdb's copy has only in-frame clones and leaves some out. The sample shows approximately 32,000 clones, approximately 90% of them seen only once. Sequenced material: PBMCs. The receptors were gathered from a woman in her thirties or forties with a blood cancer, CMV-positive, and with a related stem cell donor.

V is TRBV5-1 and J is TRBJ2-2, with a tentative D call TRBD2 (7 bases). The CDR3 loop spans 14 amino acids. Germline values: CDR1 SGHRS, CDR2 YFSETQ. Trimming stripped 6 bases from V and 3 bases from J, with 12 bases between. The CDR3 DNA follows: TGCGCCAGCAACGGGGGGCCGGACACCGGGGAGCTGTTTTTT. It yields the protein CASNGGPDTGELFF.

This chain uses TRBV10-3 with TRBJ1-2; D remains ambiguous. Trimming removed 3 bases from V and 0 bases from J, with 14 bases in between. Germline-derived CDR1 and CDR2 are ENHRY and SYGVKD. This CDR3 spans 16 amino acids. The CDR3 sequence: CAISDGFGGTNYGYTF. The CDR3 DNA reads as TGTGCCATCAGTGACGGGTTTGGAGGTACTAACTATGGCTACACCTTC.

The chain joins TRBV5-1 to TRBJ1-6; 8 nucleotides match TRBD1. The CDR3 extends over 19 amino acids. Per germline, CDR1 SGHRS and CDR2 YFSETQ. J lost 6 bases, V lost 0 bases, and 14 bases had no gene match. The CDR3: CASSLGDNRGKIANSPLHF. The CDR3 DNA sequence: TGCGCCAGCAGCTTGGGGGATAACAGGGGGAAAATTGCTAATTCACCCCTCCACTTT.

The V gene is TRBV18, the J gene TRBJ1-4; D possibly corresponds to TRBD1 (5 bases). V was pared by 3 bases and J by 8 bases, with 10 bases between. Germline CDR1 and CDR2: KGHSH and LQKENI. The CDR3 runs to 13 residues. As DNA, the CDR3 is TGTGCCAGCTCACCCGGGACTGGGGAAAAACTGTTTTTT. Amino acid sequence: CASSPGTGEKLFF.

The V call is TRBV7-9, the J call TRBJ1-1, with D hard to call. Germline lookup yields CDR1 SEHNR and CDR2 FQNEAQ (reference sequence). The CDR3 runs 15 residues. Trimming stripped 1 base from V and 0 bases from J, with 9 bases between. This chain's CDR3 is CASSLVGRMNTEAFF. As DNA, the CDR3 is TGTGCCAGCAGCTTAGTTGGCAGAATGAACACTGAAGCTTTCTTT.

CDR3 in amino acids: CASSSQGSNQPQHF. The CDR3 DNA follows: TGTGCCAGCAGCTCCCAGGGGAGCAATCAGCCCCAGCATTTT. The V and J genes are TRBV7-2 and TRBJ1-5, with D possibly matching TRBD1 (6 bases). Looked up from germline, CDR1 is SGHTA and CDR2 is FQGNSA. V lost 4 bases to trimming and J lost 1 base, with 8 bases between them. This CDR3 spans 14 amino acids.

This clone appeared a few times. The chain has TRBV28 and TRBJ2-3; D is possibly TRBD1 (5 bases). V lost 7 bases, J lost 2 bases, and 16 bases lay in between. The CDR3 loop spans 15 amino acids. In germline, CDR1 is MDHEN, CDR2 SYDVKM. CDR3 bases: TGTGCCAGCACCATGGGGCAGCTAACCACAGATACGCAGTATTTT. It specifies CASTMGQLTTDTQYF.

The chain recombines TRBV28 with TRBJ2-1; no firm D call. Germline CDR1 is MDHEN and CDR2 is SYDVKM. This CDR3 is 14 amino acids long. V lost 10 bases and J 5 bases, leaving 18 bases between the germline ends. The DNA of the CDR3 is TGTGCCACCTTACACCGGGTTCCTCACAATGAGCAGTTCTTC. As protein: CATLHRVPHNEQFF.

The chain joins TRBV2 to TRBJ1-1; TRBD1 might be the D (6 bases). Germline V gene lookup returns CDR1 SNHLY and CDR2 FYNNEI. The CDR3 length is 16 residues. The V gene lost 3 bases and the J gene lost 1 base, with 15 bases spanning the gap. The CDR3 bases are TGTGCCAGCAGTGATAGGACCGGGACAAAGAACACTGAAGCTTTCTTT. It encodes CASSDRTGTKNTEAFF.

This sequence joins TRBV5-1 and TRBJ2-1, with D perhaps TRBD2 (7 bases). Per germline, CDR1 SGHRS and CDR2 YFSETQ. This CDR3 is 13 amino acids long. V was cut by 1 base and J by 10 bases, with 12 bases left in between. CDR3 residues: CASSLRGGLEQFF. DNA of the CDR3: TGCGCCAGCAGCTTGAGGGGGGGGTTAGAGCAGTTCTTC.

The chain recombines TRBV7-9 with TRBJ1-2; D uncertain. The CDR3 extends over 14 amino acids. Trimming pared 5 bases from V and 4 bases from J, leaving 14 bases between. Germline V gives CDR1 SEHNR, CDR2 FQNEAQ (reference sequence). Here the CDR3 DNA reads TGTGCCAGCAGCCGTCTTAATACTCCCTATGGCTACACCTTC. Translating gives CASSRLNTPYGYTF.

A single count supports this clone. The chain employs TRBV13 and TRBJ2-3, with 14 nucleotides matching TRBD2. The germline gives CDR1 PRHDT, CDR2 FYEKMQ (reference sequence). V shed 4 bases, J shed 5 bases, and the junction held 2 bases outside the gene matches. The CDR3 has 15 residues. The DNA for the CDR3 is TGTGCCAGCAGCTCGGGACTAGCGGGGGTAGATACGCAGTATTTT. Protein product: CASSSGLAGVDTQYF.

The gene calls are TRBV9 and TRBJ2-7; 12 bases fit TRBD2. Losses at the gene ends were 5 bases for V and 7 bases for J; bases not matched to a gene: 7. The CDR3 loop spans 14 amino acids. The germline CDR1 and CDR2 sequences are SGDLS and YYNGEE. Written as DNA, the CDR3 is TGTGCCAGCAGTCGAACCGGACTAGCGGGGGAGCAGTACTTC. Its translation: CASSRTGLAGEQYF.

The table lists this clone with a count of one. This rearrangement joins TRBV19 to TRBJ2-7, with D unresolved. The CDR3 totals 13 residues. The V and J ends lost 6 bases and 0 bases respectively, with 9 bases between them. CDR1 LNHDA and CDR2 SQIVND come from the germline V gene (reference sequence). The CDR3 sequence: CASSMSFSYEQYF. The CDR3 coding sequence is TGTGCCAGTAGCATGAGTTTCTCCTACGAGCAGTACTTC.

The V call is TRBV27, the J call TRBJ1-1; 7 nucleotides line up with TRBD1. The CDR3 consists of 15 residues. Germline lookup yields CDR1 MNHEY and CDR2 SMNVEV (reference sequence). Unmatched junction bases numbered 10, after V lost 7 bases and J lost 2 bases. The DNA of the CDR3 is TGTGCCAGCACTCCCTCCGGGACAGTTAACACTGAAGCTTTCTTT. This codes for CASTPSGTVNTEAFF.

This chain uses TRBV4-2 with TRBJ2-1; D is uncertain. Germline CDR1 LGHNA, CDR2 YNFKEQ. The length of the CDR3 is 13 residues. Trimming removed 0 bases from V and 8 bases from J, with 8 bases in between. The CDR3 is CASSQDYSDEQFF. The CDR3 DNA reads as TGTGCCAGCAGCCAAGATTATTCCGATGAGCAGTTCTTC.

This chain links TRBV28 with TRBJ2-1; 7 nucleotides agree with TRBD2. The V gene's germline CDR1 is MDHEN and CDR2 SYDVKM. The CDR3 is made up of 14 amino acids. Trimming removed 5 bases from V and 4 bases from J; junction bases left unmatched: 5. The CDR3 DNA follows: TGTGCCAGCAGTCCCCTGGGGGGGTACAATGAGCAGTTCTTC. Translated, it gives CASSPLGGYNEQFF.

This chain joins TRBV19 and TRBJ2-7; the D gene is possibly TRBD2 (5 bases). CDR1 and CDR2 (germline): LNHDA, SQIVND (reference sequence). Trimming left V 6 bases short and J 2 bases short, with 14 bases between. The CDR3 totals 14 residues. The CDR3 here is CASRRRAGAYEQYF. The CDR3 DNA reads as TGTGCCAGTAGGCGGCGGGCGGGCGCCTACGAGCAGTACTTC.

The rearrangement uses TRBV9 and TRBJ2-3; weak D call: TRBD1 (5 bases). V was shortened by 0 bases and J by 1 base, with 6 bases between the two germline ends. Germline loops: CDR1 SGDLS, CDR2 YYNGEE. The length of the CDR3 is 14 residues. The CDR3 DNA follows: TGTGCCAGCAGCGTAGTAGGGGGCACAGATACGCAGTATTTT. Encoded protein: CASSVVGGTDTQYF.

The chain uses TRBV18 and TRBJ1-1; TRBD1 aligns across 7 bases. J lost 11 bases, V lost 0 bases, and 3 bases had no gene match. CDR3 length equals 12 residues. Germline CDR1 reads KGHSH; CDR2 reads LQKENI. The CDR3 coding sequence is TGTGCCAGCTCACCACCGACAGGGAGGGCTTTCTTT. Translating it yields CASSPPTGRAFF.

The chain carries TRBV5-1 and TRBJ2-3; a weak D match, TRBD1 (5 bases). Per the germline V gene, CDR1 is SGHRS and CDR2 is YFSETQ. Deletions cut 1 base from V and 1 base from J, with 10 bases between. The CDR3 runs 15 residues. The DNA of the CDR3 is TGCGCCAGCAGCTTGAGGGGCCTAGGCACAGATACGCAGTATTTT. As protein: CASSLRGLGTDTQYF.

V gene TRBV5-6 combines with J gene TRBJ2-1; D not certain. Looked up from germline, CDR1 is SGHDT and CDR2 is YYEEEE. Trimming cost V 4 bases and J 6 bases, with 8 bases left between them. The CDR3 totals 12 residues. This chain's CDR3 is CASSKSVNEQFF. The CDR3 region has the DNA TGTGCCAGCAGCAAGTCGGTCAATGAGCAGTTCTTC.

The chain joins TRBV10-1 to TRBJ2-2, with D possibly matching TRBD1 (6 bases). The V gene's germline CDR1 is WNHNN and CDR2 SYGVQD (reference sequence). The CDR3 runs 15 residues. V was trimmed by 2 bases and J by 2 bases, leaving 9 bases between them. The CDR3 bases are TGCGCCAGCAGTGAGGCCGGGACAAACACCGGGGAGCTGTTTTTT. Translating it yields CASSEAGTNTGELFF.

The chain couples TRBV7-9 to TRBJ2-2; D is perhaps TRBD1 (5 bases). The V gene's germline CDR1 is SEHNR and CDR2 FQNEAQ (reference sequence). V lost 3 bases, J lost 2 bases, and 10 bases lay in between. The CDR3 has 15 amino acids. Written as DNA, the CDR3 is TGTGCCAGCAGCTTGGACAATTTAAACACCGGGGAGCTGTTTTTT. Amino acids: CASSLDNLNTGELFF.

This clone has more than one count but fewer than ten. This chain links TRBV29-1 with TRBJ1-2; the D gene is possibly TRBD1 (5 bases). Germline-derived CDR1 and CDR2 are SQVTM and ANQGSEA. V was trimmed by 2 bases and J by 4 bases, leaving 14 bases between them. The CDR3 sequence is 14 residues long. The CDR3 is CSVESPGSPYGYTF. In DNA, the CDR3 is TGCAGCGTTGAATCCCCAGGGTCCCCCTATGGCTACACCTTC.

The chain links TRBV5-1 to TRBJ1-6; D gene ambiguous. Germline V CDR1 and CDR2: SGHRS, YFSETQ. This CDR3 is built from 15 residues. Trimming removed 0 bases from V and 8 bases from J, with 12 bases in between. The CDR3 DNA reads TGCGCCAGCAGCTTGGGTGCGAATCTAGATTCACCCCTCCACTTT. As protein: CASSLGANLDSPLHF.

The chain joins TRBV5-1 to TRBJ2-7; 10 bases agree with TRBD1. The CDR3 is made up of 14 amino acids. Per germline, CDR1 SGHRS and CDR2 YFSETQ. The J segment lost 2 bases and the V segment lost 5 bases, leaving 4 bases of the junction unmatched. This chain's CDR3 is CASRGQGITYEQYF. In nucleotides, the CDR3 is TGCGCCAGCAGGGGACAGGGGATAACCTACGAGCAGTACTTC.